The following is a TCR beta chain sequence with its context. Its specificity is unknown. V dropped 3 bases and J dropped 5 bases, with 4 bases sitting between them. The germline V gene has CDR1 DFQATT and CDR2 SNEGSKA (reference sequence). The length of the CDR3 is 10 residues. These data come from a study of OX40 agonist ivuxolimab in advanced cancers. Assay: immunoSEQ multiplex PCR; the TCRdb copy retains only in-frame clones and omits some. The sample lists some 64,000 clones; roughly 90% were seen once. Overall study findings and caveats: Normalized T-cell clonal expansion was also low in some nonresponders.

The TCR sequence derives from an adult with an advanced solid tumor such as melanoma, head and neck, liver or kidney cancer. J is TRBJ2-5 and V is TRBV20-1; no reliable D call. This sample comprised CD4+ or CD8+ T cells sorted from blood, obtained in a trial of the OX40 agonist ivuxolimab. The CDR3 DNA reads TGCAGTGCTAGCTCGGAGACCCAGTACTTC. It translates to CSASSETQYF.